This TCR beta chain was sequenced during a study of cytomegalovirus exposure and HLA in healthy donors. This clone has a handful of counts. This CDR3 comprises 14 residues. Germline CDR1 reads GTSNPN; CDR2 reads SVGIG (reference sequence). Trimming at V came to 4 bases and at J to 1 base, leaving 6 bases not matched to a gene. A multiplex PCR was run with 60 Vbeta primers and 13 Jbeta primers. Method: immunoSEQ multiplex PCR; TCRdb's copy keeps in-frame clones and lacks some. This table holds approximately 130,000 clones, about 86% found once. The V and J genes are TRBV30 and TRBJ2-5; 7 nucleotides align to TRBD2. This TCR derives from a young man in good health and CMV-seronegative. Source material: PBMCs. The CDR3 loop is CAWTTTSAQETQYF. For the CDR3, the DNA is TGTGCCTGGACTACCACTAGCGCCCAAGAGACCCAGTACTTC.